The present T cell receptor (beta chain) was sequenced within a study of T cell repertoires in cytomegalovirus infection. In the study overall: The study used recently identified HLA-C-restricted and well-studied HLA-B-restricted CMV epitopes.

This CDR3 is 14 amino acids long. Trimming took 3 bases from V and 11 from J, leaving 17 bases between them. TCRdb re-derived calls from the reads in MiXCR, one entry per CDR3 protein. The data contain about 770,000 distinct CDR3 sequences, 25% to 30% of them singletons. A few counts support this clonotype. The target antigen is unknown. This material consisted of cultured CD8+ T cells from PBMCs, taken from culture after CMV antigen stimulation. The source of this sequence is a human donor in good health (CMV status not recorded). Some clones in this sample may be carry-over from other donors' samples. The chain uses TRBV12-3 or TRBV12-4 and TRBJ1-5; perhaps TRBD1 as D (6 bases). The CDR3 coding sequence is TGTGCCAGCAGTTTGGAGGGGCAGGGGAGGGCCCAGCATTTT. It translates to CASSLEGQGRAQHF.